This T cell receptor beta chain was captured by sequencing in a study of T cells in localized non-small cell lung cancer. Only in-frame clones appear in the TCRdb table, and some are missing; sequencing was by immunoSEQ multiplex PCR. The sample records 90,000 to 95,000 clones, roughly 87% being singletons. General study findings and limits: Appearances in adjacent lung were noted for a median roughly 58 of the top 100 tumor clones. Heterogeneity within the tumor remains possible, as just one region underwent sequencing.

On this clone: The antigen is unknown.

Germline V gene sequence: CDR1 SGDLS, CDR2 YYNGEE. V was clipped by 3 bases and J by 3 bases; unmatched bases: 6. The CDR3 runs 15 residues. The TCR comes from a man aged 40 to 70 with stage I squamous cell lung carcinoma. Sequencing used peripheral blood, obtained before any cancer treatment. This sequence joins TRBV9 and TRBJ1-1, with 9 bases fitting TRBD1. CDR3 protein: CASSAGTGWDTEAFF. CDR3 nucleotides: TGTGCCAGCAGCGCCGGGACAGGGTGGGACACTGAAGCTTTCTTT. The whole variable domain, remainder taken from reference TRBV9 and TRBJ1-1, is DSGVTQTPKHLITATGQRVTLRCSPRSGDLSVYWYQQSLDQGLQFLIQYYNGEERAKGNILERFSAQQFPDLHSELNLSSLELGDSALYFCASSAGTGWDTEAFFGQGTRLTVV.